The next 15 T cell receptor beta chains were all read from a single sample in a study of blood T cell repertoires in COVID-19. Only in-frame clones appear in the TCRdb table, and some are missing; sequencing was by immunoSEQ multiplex PCR. The data hold approximately 170,000 clones, with roughly nine tenths observed a single time. What was sequenced was peripheral blood. The receptors come from a man in his sixties with active or convalescent COVID-19.

This chain joins TRBV27 and TRBJ1-2, with 9 bases lining up with TRBD1. The CDR3 extends over 14 amino acids. The V and J ends lost 0 bases and 8 bases, in that order; junction bases with no gene match: 4. Germline-derived CDR1 and CDR2 are MNHEY and SMNVEV (reference sequence). The CDR3 DNA is TGTGCCAGCAGTTTATCACAGGGGGCGTGGGGCTACACCTTC. It specifies CASSLSQGAWGYTF.

The chain employs TRBV6-5 and TRBJ2-1; 7 bases are shared with TRBD1. The CDR3 is 14 amino acids. J lost 3 bases, V lost 5 bases, and 4 bases had no gene match. Germline lookup yields CDR1 MNHEY and CDR2 SVGAGI. The CDR3 is CASSPGTDYNEQFF. The CDR3 nucleotides are TGTGCCAGCAGTCCCGGGACAGACTACAATGAGCAGTTCTTC.

The V and J genes are TRBV19 and TRBJ2-7; 11 positions agree with TRBD2. The germline CDR1 and CDR2 sequences are LNHDA and SQIVND (reference sequence). V shed 4 bases and J 4 bases; nucleotides not matched to a gene: 3. This CDR3 is 14 amino acids long. The CDR3: CASSTTSGSYEQYF. CDR3 nucleotides: TGTGCCAGTAGTACTACTAGCGGGAGTTACGAGCAGTACTTC.

To note about this clone: Within the sample, other DNA sequences also encode this same CDR3. The rearrangement joins TRBV5-1 to TRBJ1-5; a weak D match, TRBD1 (5 bases). Germline values: CDR1 SGHRS, CDR2 YFSETQ. CDR3 length equals 15 residues. With 0 bases removed from V and 0 bases from J, the gap between germline ends came to 7 bases. As DNA, the CDR3 is TGCGCCAGCAGCTTGGAAGGGGCTAGCAATCAGCCCCAGCATTTT. Its protein is CASSLEGASNQPQHF.

This clone was picked up one time. This rearrangement joins TRBV18 to TRBJ2-7; TRBD2 agrees at 11 bases. CDR1 is KGHSH and CDR2 is LQKENI in the germline V gene. After removal of 5 bases from V and 2 bases from J, the junction contained 5 bases not matched to a gene. This CDR3 contains 15 residues. CDR3 bases: TGTGCCAGCTCAGAGGGGACTAGCGGTACCTACGAGCAGTACTTC. Amino acids: CASSEGTSGTYEQYF.

The gene calls are TRBV6-5 and TRBJ1-1; perhaps TRBD1 as D (6 bases). The V end lost 5 bases, the J end lost 4 bases, and 17 bases lay between the germline ends. CDR1 and CDR2 (germline): MNHEY, SVGAGI. This CDR3 is built from 15 residues. The CDR3 bases are TGTGCCAGCAGTCCCCGGGGGGGGCGGTCCACTGAAGCTTTCTTT. Protein sequence: CASSPRGGRSTEAFF.

The chain employs TRBV6-5 and TRBJ2-1; 7 bases match TRBD2. CDR1 and CDR2 (germline): MNHEY, SVGAGI. This CDR3 has 15 amino acids. V lost 4 bases to trimming and J lost 14 bases; unmatched junction nucleotides: 17. The DNA for the CDR3 is TGTGCCAGCAGTTTCGTGAGCGGGGCGGCCAGTGGGGAGTTCTTC. Translated: CASSFVSGAASGEFF.

The V call is TRBV7-8, the J call TRBJ2-1; 7 positions match TRBD2. Germline V gives CDR1 SGHVS, CDR2 FQNEAQ. V lost 7 bases and J lost 4; bases outside the gene matches: 7. The CDR3 has 14 residues. The CDR3 coding sequence is TGTGCCAGCACCTCTAGCGGCTATTACAATGAGCAGTTCTTC. It yields the protein CASTSSGYYNEQFF.

This sequence joins TRBV7-9 and TRBJ1-6; D possibly corresponds to TRBD1 (5 bases). The CDR3 covers 14 residues. The germline V and J ends were trimmed by 7 bases and 8 bases, with 15 bases remaining between them. Germline CDR1 SEHNR, CDR2 FQNEAQ (reference sequence). The CDR3 protein is CASTGTGGYSPLHF. In DNA form, the CDR3 reads TGTGCCAGCACAGGGACCGGGGGGTATTCACCCCTCCACTTT.

This chain joins TRBV4-2 and TRBJ2-7; 9 bases match TRBD2. Unmatched junction bases numbered 11, after V lost 1 base and J lost 1 base. The CDR3 is 18 amino acids. Germline V gene data show CDR1 as LGHNA and CDR2 as YNFKEQ. The CDR3 DNA reads as TGTGCCAGCAGCCAAGCGGCGGGGGGGCCAAGCTTTTCCTACGAGCAGTACTTC. It yields the protein CASSQAAGGPSFSYEQYF.

The chain uses TRBV6-2 or TRBV6-3 and TRBJ1-1, with D uncertain. CDR1 MNHEY and CDR2 SVGEGT come from the germline V gene. The CDR3 has 12 residues. Deletions cut 0 bases from V and 5 bases from J, with 4 bases between. For the CDR3, the DNA is TGTGCCAGCAGTTACTCGTCTACTGAAGCTTTCTTT. Its translation is CASSYSSTEAFF.

CDR3 sequence (DNA): TGTGCCAGCAGCTTTGCGGTCGGGGCCAACGTCCTGACTTTC. Its protein product is CASSFAVGANVLTF. This chain joins TRBV7-2 and TRBJ2-6; D is uncertain. Per germline, CDR1 SGHTA and CDR2 FQGNSA. This CDR3 spans 14 amino acids. The germline V and J ends were trimmed by 3 bases and 4 bases, with 7 bases remaining between them.

The chain carries TRBV3-1 (or the pseudogene TRBV3-2) and TRBJ2-6; 7 nucleotides agree with TRBD1. The CDR3 extends over 15 amino acids. Germline CDR1 is LGHDT and CDR2 is YNNKEL (reference sequence). The V gene end was trimmed by 4 bases and the J gene end by 2 bases; junction bases not matched to a gene: 2. The CDR3 bases are TGTGCCAGCAGCCCGGACAGGCCTGGGGCCAACGTCCTGACTTTC. As protein: CASSPDRPGANVLTF.

The CDR3 is CASSQGTSGIMGLSYF. CDR3 DNA sequence: TGTGCCAGCAGCCAAGGGACTAGCGGGATTATGGGGCTTTCGTACTTC. V is TRBV3-1 (or the pseudogene TRBV3-2) and J is TRBJ2-4, with TRBD2 identical over 12 bases. The CDR3 covers 16 residues. The ends lost 1 base at V and 15 bases at J; junction bases unmatched: 13. CDR1 and CDR2 from the germline V gene are LGHDT and YNNKEL (reference sequence).

This clone occurred once. J is TRBJ1-4 and V is TRBV27; 8 bases agree with TRBD1. The J segment lost 6 bases and the V segment lost 5 bases, leaving 8 bases of the junction unmatched. CDR3 size: 15 residues. CDR1 is MNHEY, CDR2 SMNVEV, per germline (reference sequence). This chain's CDR3 is CASSPGGALYEKLFF. CDR3 DNA sequence: TGTGCCAGCAGTCCAGGGGGCGCCCTATATGAAAAACTGTTTTTT.